Listed below are T cell receptor beta chains from one sample, sequenced in a study of cytomegalovirus exposure and HLA in healthy donors. Only in-frame clones appear in the TCRdb table, and some are missing; sequencing was by immunoSEQ multiplex PCR. This repertoire shows about 120,000 clones, approximately 80% found once; its top ten account for 7% to 9.5%. The sequenced sample consisted of PBMCs. Receptors were obtained from a man aged 25-45 years in good health and CMV-seropositive. Each CDR3 is given with its conserved first and last residue. Each record gives: clone size, D gene, V gene, J gene, CDR3 DNA, CDR3 protein. D genes are given only for firm matches. Some rows have no size entry. The others give once, few or many, or a class for an expanded clone.

clone size: -
D gene: -
V gene: TRBV28
J gene: TRBJ2-7
CDR3 DNA: TGTGCCAGCAGTTCCTATGGCGGGGACTTACTCTACGAGCAGTACTTC
CDR3 protein: CASSSYGGDLLYEQYF

clone size: -
D gene: -
V gene: TRBV28
J gene: TRBJ2-7
CDR3 DNA: TGTGCCAGCAGTTTGGGGGCGGACAGAAACGAGCAGTACTTC
CDR3 protein: CASSLGADRNEQYF

clone size: once
D gene: -
V gene: TRBV19
J gene: TRBJ1-5
CDR3 DNA: TGTGCCAGTAGTACCCGACATTATAGCAATCAGCCCCAGCATTTT
CDR3 protein: CASSTRHYSNQPQHF

clone size: -
D gene: -
V gene: TRBV4-1
J gene: TRBJ1-5
CDR3 DNA: TGCGCCAGCAGCCAAGTCCCTGTTAGCAATCAGCCCCAGCATTTT
CDR3 protein: CASSQVPVSNQPQHF

clone size: -
D gene: TRBD1
V gene: TRBV5-6
J gene: TRBJ2-5
CDR3 DNA: TGTGCCAGCAGCTTGGTGGTGGCGACAGGGGCCGGGGAGACCCAGTACTTC
CDR3 protein: CASSLVVATGAGETQYF

clone size: -
D gene: TRBD1
V gene: TRBV27
J gene: TRBJ1-2
CDR3 DNA: TGTGCCAGCAGGGTTGACAGGGGTCGGGGCTATGGCTACACCTTC
CDR3 protein: CASRVDRGRGYGYTF

clone size: -
D gene: -
V gene: TRBV5-5
J gene: TRBJ1-5
CDR3 DNA: TGTGCCAGCAACTTGTCGGGGGACAGCAATCAGCCCCAGCATTTT
CDR3 protein: CASNLSGDSNQPQHF

clone size: -
D gene: TRBD1
V gene: TRBV7-9
J gene: TRBJ1-2
CDR3 DNA: TGTGCCAGCAGCTTATTAGACAGGGGAGGCGTTGGCTACACCTTC
CDR3 protein: CASSLLDRGGVGYTF

clone size: -
D gene: -
V gene: TRBV5-1
J gene: TRBJ1-2
CDR3 DNA: TGCGCCAGCCCTCCGGGACAAGGCGTGAGCTACACCTTC
CDR3 protein: CASPPGQGVSYTF

clone size: -
D gene: TRBD2
V gene: TRBV28
J gene: TRBJ2-3
CDR3 DNA: TGTGCCAGCAGTTTATTCGCTAGCGGGGGGGGAGATACGCAGTATTTT
CDR3 protein: CASSLFASGGGDTQYF

clone size: -
D gene: -
V gene: TRBV5-5
J gene: TRBJ1-5
CDR3 DNA: TGTGCCAGCAGCTTTTCTCTAGACAGCAGCAATCAGCCCCAGCATTTT
CDR3 protein: CASSFSLDSSNQPQHF

clone size: -
D gene: -
V gene: TRBV4-1
J gene: TRBJ2-4
CDR3 DNA: TGCGCCAGCAGCCGCCCAGGGACTTCCGCGCACATTCAGTACTTC
CDR3 protein: CASSRPGTSAHIQYF

clone size: -
D gene: TRBD1
V gene: TRBV18
J gene: TRBJ1-2
CDR3 DNA: TGTGCCAGCTCACCACAATCTGGACAGGGGACCTTC
CDR3 protein: CASSPQSGQGTF

clone size: -
D gene: -
V gene: TRBV20-1
J gene: TRBJ1-1
CDR3 DNA: TGCAGTGCTATGACAGTGTTAGAAGCTTTCTTT
CDR3 protein: CSAMTVLEAFF

clone size: -
D gene: -
V gene: TRBV27
J gene: TRBJ1-5
CDR3 DNA: TGTGCCAGCAGCTCTCGGGGTAATAGCAATCAGCCCCAGCATTTT
CDR3 protein: CASSSRGNSNQPQHF

clone size: -
D gene: -
V gene: TRBV5-6
J gene: TRBJ1-2
CDR3 DNA: TGTGCCAGCAGCTTTTGGTCCTACCCCAATGGCTACACCTTC
CDR3 protein: CASSFWSYPNGYTF

clone size: -
D gene: TRBD1
V gene: TRBV19
J gene: TRBJ1-1
CDR3 DNA: TGTGCCAGTAGTATCTCAGGACAGGGCCAGGGGTTGGCTGAAGCTTTCTTT
CDR3 protein: CASSISGQGQGLAEAFF

clone size: -
D gene: TRBD1
V gene: TRBV7-8
J gene: TRBJ1-1
CDR3 DNA: TGTGCCAGCAGCCGGGACAGGCGTATGAACACTGAAGCTTTCTTT
CDR3 protein: CASSRDRRMNTEAFF

clone size: -
D gene: -
V gene: TRBV6-1
J gene: TRBJ1-5
CDR3 DNA: TGTGCCAGCAGTGACCTTCGACAGGTTAACAATCAGCCCCAGCATTTT
CDR3 protein: CASSDLRQVNNQPQHF

clone size: few
D gene: TRBD1
V gene: TRBV5-4
J gene: TRBJ2-1
CDR3 DNA: TGTGCCAGCAGCCCCCGGGACAGGGTCGATGAGCAGTTCTTC
CDR3 protein: CASSPRDRVDEQFF

clone size: -
D gene: -
V gene: TRBV2
J gene: TRBJ2-7
CDR3 DNA: TGTGCCAGCAGTGAAGGGAGAAATTACGAGCAGTACTTC
CDR3 protein: CASSEGRNYEQYF

clone size: -
D gene: TRBD1
V gene: TRBV19
J gene: TRBJ2-3
CDR3 DNA: TGTGCCAGTAGTAAGGGGGCGAGCACAGATACGCAGTATTTT
CDR3 protein: CASSKGASTDTQYF

clone size: -
D gene: TRBD1
V gene: TRBV7-2
J gene: TRBJ1-4
CDR3 DNA: TGTGCCAGCAGCCCAAACCGACAGGGGATGAGGGAAAAACTGTTTTTT
CDR3 protein: CASSPNRQGMREKLFF

clone size: -
D gene: TRBD2
V gene: TRBV7-2
J gene: TRBJ2-1
CDR3 DNA: TGTGCCAGCAGCTCGAAGACTAGCGGGGGGAGGCGGAATGAGCAGTTCTTC
CDR3 protein: CASSSKTSGGRRNEQFF

clone size: -
D gene: TRBD1
V gene: TRBV19
J gene: TRBJ1-2
CDR3 DNA: TGTGCCAGTAGTCGACAGGGGGCGGACTATGGCTACACCTTC
CDR3 protein: CASSRQGADYGYTF

clone size: -
D gene: TRBD1
V gene: TRBV2
J gene: TRBJ1-4
CDR3 DNA: TGTGCCAGCACCCCCACGTGGACAGGGGGCGGGAAACTGTTTTTT
CDR3 protein: CASTPTWTGGGKLFF

clone size: -
D gene: -
V gene: TRBV9
J gene: TRBJ1-3
CDR3 DNA: TGTGCCAGCAGTCTTGGCGGCTCTGGAAACACCATATATTTT
CDR3 protein: CASSLGGSGNTIYF

clone size: -
D gene: -
V gene: TRBV5-6
J gene: TRBJ2-5
CDR3 DNA: TGTGCCAGCAGCTTATCGACTAGAACGGAGACCCAGTACTTC
CDR3 protein: CASSLSTRTETQYF

clone size: -
D gene: -
V gene: TRBV1
J gene: TRBJ2-7
CDR3 DNA: TGCACCAGCAGCCATGAGCGGGGGGCCAGGGAGCAGTACTTC
CDR3 protein: CTSSHERGAREQYF

clone size: -
D gene: TRBD2
V gene: TRBV7-9
J gene: TRBJ2-3
CDR3 DNA: TGTGCCAGCAGTTTCTCGGGGGGACCCGATTTT
CDR3 protein: CASSFSGGPDF

clone size: once
D gene: -
V gene: TRBV6-5
J gene: TRBJ2-7
CDR3 DNA: TGTGCCAGCAGCCTTGACAACTGGAACGAGCAGTACTTC
CDR3 protein: CASSLDNWNEQYF

clone size: -
D gene: -
V gene: TRBV30
J gene: TRBJ2-2
CDR3 DNA: TGTGCCGCAACAGCGAACACCGGGGAGCTGTTTTTT
CDR3 protein: CAATANTGELFF

clone size: -
D gene: -
V gene: TRBV6-1
J gene: TRBJ1-2
CDR3 DNA: TGTGCCAGCAGTGAAGGGCCCATCAACTATGGCTACACCTTC
CDR3 protein: CASSEGPINYGYTF

clone size: -
D gene: -
V gene: TRBV2
J gene: TRBJ1-2
CDR3 DNA: TGTGCCAGCAAAACCATGTTATTACAGGGAGGGTGGGGCTACACCTTC
CDR3 protein: CASKTMLLQGGWGYTF

clone size: -
D gene: TRBD2
V gene: TRBV4-2
J gene: TRBJ2-2
CDR3 DNA: TGTGCCAGCAGCCAATTAGCGGGGGGGGAGTACACCGGGGAGCTGTTTTTT
CDR3 protein: CASSQLAGGEYTGELFF

clone size: -
D gene: -
V gene: TRBV5-6
J gene: TRBJ2-7
CDR3 DNA: TGTGCCAGCAGCTCCGAGGGCCGAACAAGGCCCGAGCAGTACTTC
CDR3 protein: CASSSEGRTRPEQYF

clone size: -
D gene: TRBD1
V gene: TRBV4-1
J gene: TRBJ2-3
CDR3 DNA: TGCGCCAGCAGCCAAGAGAACAGGGGGAGCACAGATACGCAGTATTTT
CDR3 protein: CASSQENRGSTDTQYF

clone size: -
D gene: TRBD1
V gene: TRBV7-2
J gene: TRBJ2-7
CDR3 DNA: TGTGCCAGCAGCTTCAACAGGGGTTATGGCGACGAGCAGTACTTC
CDR3 protein: CASSFNRGYGDEQYF

clone size: -
D gene: -
V gene: TRBV14
J gene: TRBJ1-3
CDR3 DNA: TGTGCCAGCAGCCCCTTAGTCGGCGGGCAAAGTTCTGGAAACACCATATATTTT
CDR3 protein: CASSPLVGGQSSGNTIYF

clone size: few
D gene: TRBD1
V gene: TRBV7-3
J gene: TRBJ2-7
CDR3 DNA: TGTGCCAGCAGCTTAACTTCAGGGACAGGGATTTTGGACTTC
CDR3 protein: CASSLTSGTGILDF

clone size: -
D gene: -
V gene: TRBV6-1
J gene: TRBJ1-2
CDR3 DNA: TGTGCCAGCAGTGTTGCCCCTGGGGGGGGTGGCTACACCTTC
CDR3 protein: CASSVAPGGGGYTF

clone size: -
D gene: TRBD1
V gene: TRBV6-1
J gene: TRBJ1-2
CDR3 DNA: TGTGCCAGCAGTGAAGCGGGTTTTGTCGGGACAGGGTACGACTATGGCTACACCTTC
CDR3 protein: CASSEAGFVGTGYDYGYTF

clone size: -
D gene: -
V gene: TRBV5-4
J gene: TRBJ2-1
CDR3 DNA: TGTGCCAGCAGCATAGGCGGGTACAATGAGCAGTTCTTC
CDR3 protein: CASSIGGYNEQFF

clone size: -
D gene: -
V gene: TRBV4-2
J gene: TRBJ1-5
CDR3 DNA: TGTGCCAGCAGCCATTATCCGGGTTATAGCAATCAGCCCCAGCATTTT
CDR3 protein: CASSHYPGYSNQPQHF

clone size: -
D gene: -
V gene: TRBV29-1
J gene: TRBJ2-1
CDR3 DNA: TGCAGCGTTGAGGTCAGGGGATTGTATGGCTCCTACAATGAGCAGTTCTTC
CDR3 protein: CSVEVRGLYGSYNEQFF

clone size: -
D gene: TRBD2
V gene: TRBV5-1
J gene: TRBJ2-3
CDR3 DNA: TGCGCCAGCAGCCCCGGGGGGACCAACACAGATACGCAGTATTTT
CDR3 protein: CASSPGGTNTDTQYF

clone size: -
D gene: TRBD1
V gene: TRBV19
J gene: TRBJ1-2
CDR3 DNA: TGTGCCAGTGGGACAGGGGGCAACTATGGCTACACCTTC
CDR3 protein: CASGTGGNYGYTF

clone size: -
D gene: TRBD1
V gene: TRBV2
J gene: TRBJ1-4
CDR3 DNA: TGTGCCAGCTTGGGACAGCTTAATGAAAAACTGTTTTTT
CDR3 protein: CASLGQLNEKLFF

clone size: -
D gene: TRBD1
V gene: TRBV18
J gene: TRBJ1-5
CDR3 DNA: TGTGCCAGCTCAACAGGGGAGAATCAGCCCCAGCATTTT
CDR3 protein: CASSTGENQPQHF

clone size: -
D gene: TRBD1
V gene: TRBV7-2
J gene: TRBJ1-4
CDR3 DNA: TGTGCCAGCAGCGACAGGGGTGTTAATGAAAAACTGTTTTTT
CDR3 protein: CASSDRGVNEKLFF

clone size: few
D gene: -
V gene: TRBV6-1
J gene: TRBJ2-6
CDR3 DNA: TGTGCCAGCACTCCCATTGGGCTGGGGGCCAACGGCCTGACTTTC
CDR3 protein: CASTPIGLGANGLTF

clone size: -
D gene: TRBD1
V gene: TRBV27
J gene: TRBJ1-1
CDR3 DNA: TGTGCCAGCAGTTTATCCCAGGGGGCTGGCTCTGAAGCTTTCTTT
CDR3 protein: CASSLSQGAGSEAFF

clone size: -
D gene: -
V gene: TRBV19
J gene: TRBJ1-6
CDR3 DNA: TGTGCCAGTAGCAACAGGGCGACCGTACTCTCCTATAATTCACCCCTCCACTTT
CDR3 protein: CASSNRATVLSYNSPLHF

clone size: -
D gene: -
V gene: TRBV10-3
J gene: TRBJ2-3
CDR3 DNA: TGTGCCATCAAAAGCCAGGGCACAGATACGCAGTATTTT
CDR3 protein: CAIKSQGTDTQYF

clone size: -
D gene: -
V gene: TRBV27
J gene: TRBJ1-6
CDR3 DNA: TGTGCCAGCAGCAGGGCACAATCACCCCTCCACTTT
CDR3 protein: CASSRAQSPLHF

clone size: -
D gene: -
V gene: TRBV10-2
J gene: TRBJ2-7
CDR3 DNA: TGCGCCAGCAGTGAGTCGGAGCACCTCGTCTACGAGCAGTACTTC
CDR3 protein: CASSESEHLVYEQYF

clone size: -
D gene: TRBD1
V gene: TRBV5-1
J gene: TRBJ1-2
CDR3 DNA: TGCGCCAGCAGCTCCGACAGGGGGCTTGATGGCTACACCTTC
CDR3 protein: CASSSDRGLDGYTF

clone size: -
D gene: -
V gene: TRBV13
J gene: TRBJ1-2
CDR3 DNA: TGTGCCAGCTGGGCCCGGGGGACCTTCTATGGCTACACCTTC
CDR3 protein: CASWARGTFYGYTF

clone size: -
D gene: -
V gene: TRBV6-4
J gene: TRBJ2-2
CDR3 DNA: TGTGCCAGCTCCCCTGGCTTTAACACCGGGGAGCTGTTTTTT
CDR3 protein: CASSPGFNTGELFF

clone size: -
D gene: TRBD2
V gene: TRBV10-3
J gene: TRBJ2-1
CDR3 DNA: TGTGCCATCAGTGATAGACTAGCGGGGGCCGTTCGTTACAATGAGCAGTTCTTC
CDR3 protein: CAISDRLAGAVRYNEQFF